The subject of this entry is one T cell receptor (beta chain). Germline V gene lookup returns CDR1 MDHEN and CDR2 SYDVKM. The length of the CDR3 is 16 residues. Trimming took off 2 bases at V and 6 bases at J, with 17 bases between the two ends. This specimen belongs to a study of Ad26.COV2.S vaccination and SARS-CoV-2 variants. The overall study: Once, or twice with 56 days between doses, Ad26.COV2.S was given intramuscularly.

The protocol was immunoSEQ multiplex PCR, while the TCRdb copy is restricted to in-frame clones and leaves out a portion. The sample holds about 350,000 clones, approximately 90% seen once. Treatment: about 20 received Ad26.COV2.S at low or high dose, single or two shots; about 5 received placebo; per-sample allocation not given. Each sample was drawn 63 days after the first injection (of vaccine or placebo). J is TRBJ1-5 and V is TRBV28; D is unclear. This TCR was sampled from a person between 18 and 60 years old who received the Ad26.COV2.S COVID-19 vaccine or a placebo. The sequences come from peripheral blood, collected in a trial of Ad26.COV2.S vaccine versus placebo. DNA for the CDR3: TGTGCCAGCAGTTTAATCCGCGGACGGTTGGTTCAGCCCCAGCATTTT. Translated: CASSLIRGRLVQPQHF.